The clone carrying this TCR beta chain was detected ten times or more. Its specificity is unknown. A 5'RACE reaction primed in the constant segment made cDNA libraries of TCR alpha and TCR beta, and these carried sample barcodes and UMIs. A single record per CDR3 protein comes from TCRdb applying MiXCR to the 5' RACE reads. This sample has fewer than 350,000 distinct CDR3 sequences, with 18% found just once. The data originate from a study of T-cell memory formation after mild COVID-19. Study in general: Largely donor-specific sequence clusters came from two donors. Study-level points and caveats: Contracting clones from day 15 to 85 showed balanced CD4/CD8; later expanders favored CD4+. Confirmation of SARS-CoV-2 specificity was lacking for second-wave clones peaking day 37.

The V and J ends lost 3 bases and 3 bases, in that order; junction bases with no gene match: 3. The CDR3 is 16 residues long. CDR1 and CDR2 (germline): SGHRS, YFSETQ. This chain joins TRBV5-1 and TRBJ2-5; TRBD2 aligns across 15 bases. Sequencing was done on a sample of PBMCs or a T cell subset sorted from them (not recorded which). The receptor's source is a man between 18 and 29 years old who had mild COVID-19 (a few samples of this study predate the infection). Cell type and time point are not known. The CDR3 sequence is CASSSGLAGGEETQYF. In DNA, the CDR3 is TGCGCCAGCAGCTCGGGACTAGCGGGGGGCGAAGAGACCCAGTACTTC.